This T cell receptor (beta chain) comes out of a study of STAT5B mutations in CD4+ large granular lymphocyte leukemia. Study overall: Among healthy controls, a particular HLA allele went with more CDR3 'QG' motifs. General study findings and limits: No patients shared main leukemic clonotypes, though roughly 27% appeared at low frequency elsewhere.

CDR1 is MGHDK, CDR2 SYGVNS, per germline. After removal of 3 bases from V and 4 bases from J, the junction contained 7 bases not matched to a gene. The CDR3 covers 15 residues. The assay was run at survey level. TCRdb keeps only in-frame clones here, not all; method: immunoSEQ multiplex PCR. This sample has 45,000 or so clones, with about 86% found just once. As concerns this clone: Its antigen is unidentified.

This clonotype was sampled from a human donor in good health. This sequence joins TRBV25-1 and TRBJ2-5; TRBD1 agrees at 8 bases. Sequencing used CD4+ T cells from blood buffy coats. The CDR3 nucleotides read TGTGCCAGCAGTGATCCTCACAGGGGGAGAGAGACCCAGTACTTC. Translation: CASSDPHRGRETQYF.